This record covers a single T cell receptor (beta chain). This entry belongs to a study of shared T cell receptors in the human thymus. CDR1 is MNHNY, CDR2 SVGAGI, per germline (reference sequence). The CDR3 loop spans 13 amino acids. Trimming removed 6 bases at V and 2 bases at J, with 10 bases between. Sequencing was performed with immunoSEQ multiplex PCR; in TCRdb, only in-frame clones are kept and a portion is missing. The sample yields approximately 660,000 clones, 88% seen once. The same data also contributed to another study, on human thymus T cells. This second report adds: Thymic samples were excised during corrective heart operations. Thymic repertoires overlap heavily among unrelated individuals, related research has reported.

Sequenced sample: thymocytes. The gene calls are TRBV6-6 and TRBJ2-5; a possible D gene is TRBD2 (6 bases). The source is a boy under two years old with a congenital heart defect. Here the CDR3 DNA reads TGTGCCAGCAGCGGGACTTTGCAAGAGACCCAGTACTTC. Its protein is CASSGTLQETQYF.